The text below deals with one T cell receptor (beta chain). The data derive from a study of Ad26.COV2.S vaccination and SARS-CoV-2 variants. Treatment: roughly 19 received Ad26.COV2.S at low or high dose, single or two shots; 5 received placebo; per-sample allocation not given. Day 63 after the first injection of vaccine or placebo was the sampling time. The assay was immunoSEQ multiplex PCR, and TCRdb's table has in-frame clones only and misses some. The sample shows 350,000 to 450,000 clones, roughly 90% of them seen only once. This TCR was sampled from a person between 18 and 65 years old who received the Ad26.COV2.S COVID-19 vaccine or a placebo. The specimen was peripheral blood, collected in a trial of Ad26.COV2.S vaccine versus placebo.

The CDR3, as DNA: TGTGCCAGCAGTCCAACCCGGGACTATGGCTACACCTTC. This codes for CASSPTRDYGYTF. The chain links TRBV27 to TRBJ1-2; no clear D. CDR3 length: 13 amino acids. Germline-derived CDR1 and CDR2 are MNHEY and SMNVEV (reference sequence). Trimming pared 5 bases from V and 3 bases from J, leaving 10 bases between.